The clone carrying this T cell receptor (beta chain) was found a few times. What it binds is unknown. Clones were read by immunoSEQ multiplex PCR, and TCRdb kept only the in-frame ones, dropping some. The table lists 5,800 or so clones, roughly 80% of them singletons, with more than 6% in the top ten. The entry originates in a study of brain metastases from non-small cell lung cancer. Study-wide results and caveats: Fewer infiltrating T cells were found in brain metastases than primaries. Compared with their matched primary tumors, 60% to 80% of brain metastases showed expanded T-cell clones. Paired brain metastases and primary tumors largely shared TCR repertoires.

The sequencing input was primary lung tumor tissue. This sequence originates from a donor aged 40 or older with non-small cell lung cancer.

CDR3 coding DNA: TGTGCCAGCAGCTTAGGACAGGGAAACAATGAGCAGTTCTTC. Translating gives CASSLGQGNNEQFF. The chain carries TRBV7-9 and TRBJ2-1; 7 bases map to TRBD1. CDR1 SEHNR and CDR2 FQNEAQ come from the germline V gene (reference sequence). V gave up 1 base and J gave up 5 bases; unmatched junction bases: 2. The CDR3 is 14 residues long.